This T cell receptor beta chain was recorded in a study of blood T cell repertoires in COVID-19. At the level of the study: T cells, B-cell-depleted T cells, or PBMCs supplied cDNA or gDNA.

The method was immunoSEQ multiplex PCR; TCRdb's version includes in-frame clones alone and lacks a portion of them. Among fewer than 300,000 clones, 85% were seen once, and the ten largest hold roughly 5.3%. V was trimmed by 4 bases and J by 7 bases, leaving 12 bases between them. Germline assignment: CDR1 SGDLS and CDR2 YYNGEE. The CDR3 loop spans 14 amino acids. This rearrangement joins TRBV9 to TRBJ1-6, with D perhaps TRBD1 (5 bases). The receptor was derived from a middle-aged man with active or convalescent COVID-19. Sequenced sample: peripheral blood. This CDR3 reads CASSLGGSNSPLHF. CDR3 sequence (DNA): TGTGCCAGCAGCCTCGGGGGGTCAAATTCACCCCTCCACTTT.